This T cell receptor (beta chain) was captured in a study of graft-versus-host responses after intestinal transplantation. Study summary: After anti-thymocyte globulin induction, recipients took tacrolimus and steroids for two to three years.

The assay was immunoSEQ multiplex PCR, and TCRdb's table has in-frame clones only and misses some. The sample lists some 22,000 clones; 50% to 65% were seen once. After mixed lymphocyte reaction, dividing CD4+ and CD8+ responder T cells were sorted. This clone has just a few counts. Germline V gene data show CDR1 as SNHLY and CDR2 as FYNNEI. This CDR3 has 14 residues. V was cut by 4 bases and J by 7 bases, with 16 bases left in between. This clonotype originated in a human patient who received an intestinal transplant. The starting material was alloreactive CD4+ T cells from a mixed lymphocyte reaction culture, obtained before intestinal transplant. Subset: CFSE-low proliferating T cells sorted from roughly six-day pre-transplant mixed lymphocyte reaction (GvH or HvG direction). The V call is TRBV2, the J call TRBJ1-2, with D uncertain. The CDR3 DNA reads as TGTGCCAGCAGTGCCCCGCAGACTTGGCGTGGCTACACCTTC. Protein product: CASSAPQTWRGYTF.